A selection of T cell receptor beta chains follows, all from one sample in a study of T cell responses to AZD1222 COVID-19 vaccine. Generated by immunoSEQ multiplex PCR, the TCRdb table keeps only in-frame clones and is missing some. The table lists around 53,000 clones, about 86% of them singletons, with around 6.5% in the top ten. The material sequenced was peripheral blood, taken 28 days after the second AZD1222 dose. The receptors stem from an adult who received the AZD1222 COVID-19 vaccine. Both conserved end residues are part of each CDR3. A D gene is named only where the DNA matches it firmly. The size entry is marked missing in some rows and otherwise reads once, few, many or a size class.

D gene	J gene	V gene	clone size	CDR3 length	CDR3 protein	CDR3 DNA
TRBD2	TRBJ2-7	TRBV14	few	13	CASSMSSGRGQYF	TGTGCCAGCAGCATGAGTAGCGGGAGAGGGCAGTACTTC
NA	TRBJ2-1	TRBV28	NA	15	CVSRPGAAGYNEQFF	TGTGTCAGCAGACCCGGGGCAGCGGGCTACAATGAGCAGTTCTTC
NA	TRBJ2-5	TRBV25-1	NA	17	CASSDPNSRTDQETQYF	TGTGCCAGCAGTGACCCAAATAGCAGGACAGACCAAGAGACCCAGTACTTC
NA	TRBJ2-3	TRBV4-3	NA	14	CASSPGHDTDTQYF	TGCGCCAGCAGCCCCGGACACGACACAGATACGCAGTATTTT
NA	TRBJ2-1	TRBV28	NA	14	CASNYNEAYNEQFF	TGTGCCAGCAATTATAACGAGGCCTACAATGAGCAGTTCTTC
TRBD1	TRBJ2-2	TRBV6-5	NA	15	CASSPGQVNTGELFF	TGTGCCAGCAGTCCGGGACAGGTGAACACCGGGGAGCTGTTTTTT
NA	TRBJ2-1	TRBV2	NA	12	CASTLLAHEQFF	TGTGCCAGCACCTTACTAGCCCATGAGCAGTTCTTC
TRBD2	TRBJ2-7	TRBV5-6	few	13	CASSPVLAGEQYF	TGTGCCAGCAGCCCCGTACTAGCGGGAGAGCAGTACTTC
NA	TRBJ2-2	TRBV11-2	once	14	CASSLQGHTGELFF	TGTGCCAGCAGCCTCCAGGGGCACACCGGGGAGCTGTTTTTT
TRBD2	TRBJ2-2	TRBV15	NA	15	CATSTGRANTGELFF	TGTGCCACCAGCACCGGGAGGGCGAACACCGGGGAGCTGTTTTTT
NA	TRBJ1-3	TRBV27	NA	14	CASSAVSSGNTIYF	TGTGCCAGCAGTGCGGTGAGCTCTGGAAACACCATATATTTT
NA	TRBJ2-1	TRBV7-2	NA	15	CASSLAGSGNNEQFF	TGTGCCAGCAGCTTAGCGGGGTCCGGGAACAATGAGCAGTTCTTC
NA	TRBJ2-5	TRBV4-2	NA	15	CASSQEGTDRMAQYF	TGTGCCAGCAGCCAAGAAGGGACGGACCGTATGGCCCAGTACTTC
TRBD2	TRBJ2-1	TRBV7-9	NA	15	CASSLPGGAYNEQFF	TGTGCCAGCAGCCTACCTGGGGGGGCCTACAATGAGCAGTTCTTC
NA	TRBJ2-7	TRBV28	NA	14	CASSFGFPSYEQYF	TGTGCCAGCAGTTTTGGGTTTCCATCCTACGAGCAGTACTTC
NA	TRBJ1-1	TRBV18	NA	13	CASSVGENTEAFF	TGTGCCAGCTCAGTCGGGGAGAACACTGAAGCTTTCTTT
TRBD2	TRBJ2-5	TRBV27	NA	15	CASSWASGSQETQYF	TGTGCCAGCAGTTGGGCTAGCGGAAGCCAAGAGACCCAGTACTTC
NA	TRBJ1-3	TRBV30	NA	13	CAWSVDPGNTIYF	TGTGCCTGGAGTGTGGATCCTGGAAACACCATATATTTT
NA	TRBJ2-1	TRBV18	once	14	CASSPSQGNNEQFF	TGTGCCAGCTCACCCTCGCAGGGGAACAATGAGCAGTTCTTC
TRBD1	TRBJ2-7	TRBV6-5	NA	13	CASRQGVGYEQYF	TGTGCCAGCCGACAGGGAGTTGGATACGAGCAGTACTTC
NA	TRBJ2-7	TRBV28	NA	14	CASSAGSPTYEQYF	TGTGCCAGCAGCGCCGGGAGTCCGACCTACGAGCAGTACTTC
TRBD2	TRBJ2-1	TRBV5-1	NA	17	CASSLYRLAGAYNEQFF	TGCGCCAGCAGCTTGTATCGACTAGCGGGAGCCTACAATGAGCAGTTCTTC
NA	TRBJ1-3	TRBV12-5	once	13	CASGLSGGNTIYF	TGTGCTAGTGGTTTATCTGGAGGAAACACCATATATTTT